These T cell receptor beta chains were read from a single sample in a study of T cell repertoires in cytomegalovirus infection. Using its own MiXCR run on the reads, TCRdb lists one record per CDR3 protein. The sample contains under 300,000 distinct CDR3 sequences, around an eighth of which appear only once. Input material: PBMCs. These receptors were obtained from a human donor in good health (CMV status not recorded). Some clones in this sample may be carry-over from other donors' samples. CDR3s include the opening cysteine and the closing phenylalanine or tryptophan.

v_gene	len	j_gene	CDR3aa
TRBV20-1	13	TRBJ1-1	CSARGTPGTEAFF
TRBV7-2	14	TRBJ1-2	CASSGVGRGYGYTF
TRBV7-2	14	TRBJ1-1	CASSLQRSNTEAFF
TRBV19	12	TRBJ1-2	CASSNRGDGYTF
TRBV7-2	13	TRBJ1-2	CASSQKTNYGYTF
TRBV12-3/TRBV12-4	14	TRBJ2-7	CASSPGRGSYEQYF
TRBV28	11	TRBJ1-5	CASRADRAQHF
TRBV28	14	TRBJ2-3	CASSSPTGTDTQYF
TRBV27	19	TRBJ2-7	CASSFRNRGGSGRGHEQYF
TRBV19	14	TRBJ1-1	CASSPLGQAGEAFF
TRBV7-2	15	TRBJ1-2	CASSLKSRTGYGYTF
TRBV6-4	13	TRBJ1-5	CASSEDTYQPQHF
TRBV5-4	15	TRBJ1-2	CASSSIRTGGYGYTF
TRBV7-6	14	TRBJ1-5	CASSLWEDDQPQHF
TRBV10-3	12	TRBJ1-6	CAISPTGSPLHF
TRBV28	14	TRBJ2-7	CASNDRGRTYEQYF
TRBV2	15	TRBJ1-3	CASSGDQGGGNTIYF
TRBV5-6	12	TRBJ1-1	CASSFEKTEAFF
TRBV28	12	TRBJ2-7	CASSSDTLEQYF
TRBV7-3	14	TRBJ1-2	CASSPWTGSGGYTF
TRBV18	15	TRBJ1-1	CASAMRALENTEAFF
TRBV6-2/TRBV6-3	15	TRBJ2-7	CASSFTRTEDYEQYF
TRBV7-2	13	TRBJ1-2	CASSSGPGEGYTF
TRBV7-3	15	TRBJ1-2	CASSPNPGQLYGYTF
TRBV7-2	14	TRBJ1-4	CASSRGHPNEKLFF
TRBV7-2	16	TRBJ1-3	CASSLVGGNAGNTIYF
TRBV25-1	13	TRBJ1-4	CASSDTFGQSLFF
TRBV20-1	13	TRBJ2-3	CSARESGTDTQYF
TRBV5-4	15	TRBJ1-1	CASSFSHTGRNEAFF
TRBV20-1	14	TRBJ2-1	CSARPGTGDNEQFF
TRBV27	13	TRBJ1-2	CASRGQKTYGYTF
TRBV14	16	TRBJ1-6	CASSTRQGLYNSPLHF
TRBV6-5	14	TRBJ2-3	CASSRELVTDTQYF
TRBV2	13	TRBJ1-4	CASSDDWGEKLFF
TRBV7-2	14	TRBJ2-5	CASSRRVGVETQYF
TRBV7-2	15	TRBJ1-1	CASSTHRGQNTEAFF
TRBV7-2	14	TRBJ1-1	CASSWGLSVPEAFF
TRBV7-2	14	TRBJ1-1	CASSLDRVNTEAFF
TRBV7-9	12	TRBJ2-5	CASCRDQETQYF
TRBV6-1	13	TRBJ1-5	CAVFGGPNQPQHF
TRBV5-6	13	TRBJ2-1	CASSYGRLLEQFF
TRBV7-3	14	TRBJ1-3	CASSFGEAGNTIYF
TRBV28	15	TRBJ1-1	CASSYPQGVVNEAFF
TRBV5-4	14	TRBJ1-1	CASSLDNLNTEAFF
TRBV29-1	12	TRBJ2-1	CSVGYGEGEQFF
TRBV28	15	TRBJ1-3	CASSSETGTGNTIYF
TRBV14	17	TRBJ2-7	CASSARLGQGRSYEQYF
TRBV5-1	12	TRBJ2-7	CASGEQKYEQYF
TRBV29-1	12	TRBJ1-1	CSAIRPGTEAFF
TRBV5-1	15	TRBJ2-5	CASSLSAGTQETQYF
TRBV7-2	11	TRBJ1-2	CAVPGGKGYTF
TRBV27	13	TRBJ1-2	CASSPDRRGGYTF
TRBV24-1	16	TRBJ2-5	CATSDVGTVRQETQYF
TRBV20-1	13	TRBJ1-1	CSARVNRGTEAFF